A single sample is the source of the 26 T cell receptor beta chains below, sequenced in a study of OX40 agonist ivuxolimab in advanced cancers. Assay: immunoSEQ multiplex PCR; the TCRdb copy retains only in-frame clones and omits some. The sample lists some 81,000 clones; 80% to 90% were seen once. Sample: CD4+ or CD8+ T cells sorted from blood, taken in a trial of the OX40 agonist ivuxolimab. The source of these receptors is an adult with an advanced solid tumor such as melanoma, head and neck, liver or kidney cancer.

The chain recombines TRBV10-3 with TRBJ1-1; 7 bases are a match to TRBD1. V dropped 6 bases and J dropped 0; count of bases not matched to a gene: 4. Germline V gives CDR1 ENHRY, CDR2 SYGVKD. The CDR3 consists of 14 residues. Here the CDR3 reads CAIRSGTVNTEAFF. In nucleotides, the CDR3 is TGTGCCATCAGATCCGGGACAGTGAACACTGAAGCTTTCTTT.

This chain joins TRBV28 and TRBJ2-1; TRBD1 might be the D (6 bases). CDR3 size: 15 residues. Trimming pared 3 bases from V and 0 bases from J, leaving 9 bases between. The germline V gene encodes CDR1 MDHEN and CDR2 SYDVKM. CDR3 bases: TGTGCCAGCAGTTTTTTACAGGGCTCCTACAATGAGCAGTTCTTC. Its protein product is CASSFLQGSYNEQFF.

CDR3 sequence (DNA): TGTGCCAGCAAAAACTTGGACACCTACGAGCAGTACTTC. This encodes CASKNLDTYEQYF. This chain links TRBV19 with TRBJ2-7, with D perhaps matching TRBD1 (5 bases). CDR1 is LNHDA, CDR2 SQIVND, per germline (reference sequence). Trimming stripped 9 bases from V and 2 bases from J, with 14 bases between. The CDR3 runs to 13 residues. Complete variable domain (other parts from reference TRBV19 and TRBJ2-7): DGGITQSPKYLFRKEGQNVTLSCEQNLNHDAMYWYRQDPGQGLRLIYYSQIVNDFQKGDIAEGYSVSREKKESFPLTVTSAQKNPTAFYLCASKNLDTYEQYFGPGTRLTVT.

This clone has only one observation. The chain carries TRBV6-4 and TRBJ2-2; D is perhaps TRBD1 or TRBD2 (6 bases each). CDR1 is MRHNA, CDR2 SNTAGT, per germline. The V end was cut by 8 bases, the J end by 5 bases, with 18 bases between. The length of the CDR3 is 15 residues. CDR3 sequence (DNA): TGTGCCAGCCACCCGGGGGCTGGGGTAACCGGGGAGCTGTTTTTT. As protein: CASHPGAGVTGELFF.

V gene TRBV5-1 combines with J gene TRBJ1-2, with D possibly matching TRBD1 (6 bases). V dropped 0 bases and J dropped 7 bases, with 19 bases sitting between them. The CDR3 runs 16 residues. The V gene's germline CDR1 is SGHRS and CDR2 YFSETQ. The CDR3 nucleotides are TGCGCCAGCAGCTTGGCCCGGGGGGCCCATGAGGGTGGCTACACCTTC. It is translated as CASSLARGAHEGGYTF. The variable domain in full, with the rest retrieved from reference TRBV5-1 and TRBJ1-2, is KAGVTQTPRYLIKTRGQQVTLSCSPISGHRSVSWYQQTPGQGLQFLFEYFSETQRNKGNFPGRFSGRQFSNSRSEMNVSTLELGDSALYLCASSLARGAHEGGYTFGSGTRLTVV.

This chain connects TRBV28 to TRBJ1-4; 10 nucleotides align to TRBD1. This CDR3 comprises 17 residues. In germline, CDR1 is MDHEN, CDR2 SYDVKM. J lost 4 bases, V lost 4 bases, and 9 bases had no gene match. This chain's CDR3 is CASSSSRDRGYNEKLFF. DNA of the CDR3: TGTGCCAGCAGTTCGTCCCGGGACAGGGGATATAATGAAAAACTGTTTTTT.

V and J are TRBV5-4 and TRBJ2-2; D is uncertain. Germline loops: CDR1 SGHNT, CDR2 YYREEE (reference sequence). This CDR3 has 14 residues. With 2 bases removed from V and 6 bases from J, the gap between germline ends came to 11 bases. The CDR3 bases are TGTGCCAGCAGCTTTTTGGCGGCCCCCGGGGAGCTGTTTTTT. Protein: CASSFLAAPGELFF. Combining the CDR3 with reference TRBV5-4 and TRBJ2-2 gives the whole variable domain ETGVTQSPTHLIKTRGQQVTLRCSSQSGHNTVSWYQQALGQGPQFIFQYYREEENGRGNFPPRFSGLQFPNYSSELNVNALELDDSALYLCASSFLAAPGELFFGEGSRLTVL.

The CDR3 sequence is CASSPSRAANTEAFF. CDR3 nucleotide sequence: TGTGCCAGCTCACCTTCGCGAGCTGCGAACACTGAAGCTTTCTTT. The rearrangement links TRBV18 to TRBJ1-1; D remains ambiguous. V lost 3 bases and J lost 1, with 12 bases in between. The CDR3 extends over 15 amino acids. Germline CDR1 and CDR2: KGHSH and LQKENI.

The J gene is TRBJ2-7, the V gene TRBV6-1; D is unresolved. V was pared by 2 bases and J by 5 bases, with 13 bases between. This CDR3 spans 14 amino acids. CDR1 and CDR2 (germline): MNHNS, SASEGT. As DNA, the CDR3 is TGTGCCAGCAGTGAAAGGGCTACACGTGACGAGCAGTACTTC. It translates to CASSERATRDEQYF.

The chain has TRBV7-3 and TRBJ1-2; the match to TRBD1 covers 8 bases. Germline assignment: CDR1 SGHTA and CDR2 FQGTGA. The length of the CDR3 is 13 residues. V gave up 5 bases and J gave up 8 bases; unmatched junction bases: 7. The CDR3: CASSIDRGRGYTF. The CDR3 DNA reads TGTGCCAGCAGCATCGACAGGGGTCGCGGCTACACCTTC.

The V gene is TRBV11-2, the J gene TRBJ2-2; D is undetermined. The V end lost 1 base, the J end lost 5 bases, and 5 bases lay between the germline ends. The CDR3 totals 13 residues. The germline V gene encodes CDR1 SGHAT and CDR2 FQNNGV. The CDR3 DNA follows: TGTGCCAGCAGCTTAGTTCGGACCGGGGAGCTGTTTTTT. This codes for CASSLVRTGELFF.

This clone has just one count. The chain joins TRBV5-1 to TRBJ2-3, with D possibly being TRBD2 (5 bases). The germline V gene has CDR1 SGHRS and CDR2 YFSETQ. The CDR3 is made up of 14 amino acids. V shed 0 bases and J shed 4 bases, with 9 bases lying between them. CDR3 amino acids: CASSLGWGADTQYF. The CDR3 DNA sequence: TGCGCCAGCAGCTTGGGTTGGGGAGCAGATACGCAGTATTTT.

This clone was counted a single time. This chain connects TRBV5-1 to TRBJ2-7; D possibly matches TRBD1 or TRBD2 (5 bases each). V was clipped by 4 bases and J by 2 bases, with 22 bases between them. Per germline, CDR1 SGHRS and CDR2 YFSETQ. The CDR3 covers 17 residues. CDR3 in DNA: TGCGCCAGCAGCGGATTTCCCAGGGAGCAGAATCCCTACGAGCAGTACTTC. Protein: CASSGFPREQNPYEQYF.

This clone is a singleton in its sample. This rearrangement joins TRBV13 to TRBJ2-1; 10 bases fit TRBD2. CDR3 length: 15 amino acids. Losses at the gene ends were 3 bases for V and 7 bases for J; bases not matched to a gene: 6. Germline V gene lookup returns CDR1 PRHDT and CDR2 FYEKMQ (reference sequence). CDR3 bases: TGTGCCAGCAGCTTTAAGGCTAGCGGGGGAAATGAGCAGTTCTTC. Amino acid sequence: CASSFKASGGNEQFF.

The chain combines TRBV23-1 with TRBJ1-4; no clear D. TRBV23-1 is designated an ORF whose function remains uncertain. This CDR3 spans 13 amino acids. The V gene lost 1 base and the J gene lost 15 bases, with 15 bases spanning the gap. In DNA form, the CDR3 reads TGCGCCAGCAGTCAATACTTCCAGAGCCTTATGTTTTTT. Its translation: CASSQYFQSLMFF.

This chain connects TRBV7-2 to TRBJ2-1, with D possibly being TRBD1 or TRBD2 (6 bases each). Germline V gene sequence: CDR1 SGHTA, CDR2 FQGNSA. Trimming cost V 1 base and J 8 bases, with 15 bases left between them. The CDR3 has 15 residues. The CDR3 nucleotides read TGTGCCAGCAGCTTAGTCTTTGGGGGGCTCGATGAGCAGTTCTTC. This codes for CASSLVFGGLDEQFF.

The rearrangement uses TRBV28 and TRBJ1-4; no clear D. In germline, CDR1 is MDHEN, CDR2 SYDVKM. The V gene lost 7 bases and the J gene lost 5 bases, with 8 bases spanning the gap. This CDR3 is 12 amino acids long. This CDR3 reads CASTSGNEKLFF. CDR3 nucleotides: TGTGCCAGCACTTCGGGGAATGAAAAACTGTTTTTT. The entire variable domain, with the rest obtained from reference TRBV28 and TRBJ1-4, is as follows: DVKVTQSSRYLVKRTGEKVFLECVQDMDHENMFWYRQDPGLGLRLIYFSYDVKMKEKGDIPEGYSVSREKKERFSLILESASTNQTSMYLCASTSGNEKLFFGSGTQLSVL.

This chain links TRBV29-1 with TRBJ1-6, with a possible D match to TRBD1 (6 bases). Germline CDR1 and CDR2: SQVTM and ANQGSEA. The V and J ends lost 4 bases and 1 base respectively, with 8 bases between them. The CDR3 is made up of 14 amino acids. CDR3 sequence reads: CSVGGASYNSPLHF. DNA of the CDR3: TGCAGCGTTGGGGGGGCATCCTATAATTCACCCCTCCACTTT.

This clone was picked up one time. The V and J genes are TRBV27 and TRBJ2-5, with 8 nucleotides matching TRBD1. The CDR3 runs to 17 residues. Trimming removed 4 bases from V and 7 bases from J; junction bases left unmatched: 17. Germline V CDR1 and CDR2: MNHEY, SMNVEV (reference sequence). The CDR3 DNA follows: TGTGCCAGCAGTTCAACCCAGCGGACAGGGACTGGGGGGACCCAGTACTTC. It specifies CASSSTQRTGTGGTQYF.

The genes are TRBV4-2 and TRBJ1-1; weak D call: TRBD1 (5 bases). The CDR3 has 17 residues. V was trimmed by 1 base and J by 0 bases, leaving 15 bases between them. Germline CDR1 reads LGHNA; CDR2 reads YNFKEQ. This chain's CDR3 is CASSQARGTKMNTEAFF. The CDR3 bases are TGTGCCAGCAGCCAAGCTAGGGGAACAAAAATGAACACTGAAGCTTTCTTT.

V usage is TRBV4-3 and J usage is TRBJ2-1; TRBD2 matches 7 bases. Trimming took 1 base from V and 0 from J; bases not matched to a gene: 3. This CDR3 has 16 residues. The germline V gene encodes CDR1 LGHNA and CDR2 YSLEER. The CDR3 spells CASSQGGGGSYNEQFF. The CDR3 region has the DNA TGCGCCAGCAGCCAAGGAGGCGGGGGCTCCTACAATGAGCAGTTCTTC.

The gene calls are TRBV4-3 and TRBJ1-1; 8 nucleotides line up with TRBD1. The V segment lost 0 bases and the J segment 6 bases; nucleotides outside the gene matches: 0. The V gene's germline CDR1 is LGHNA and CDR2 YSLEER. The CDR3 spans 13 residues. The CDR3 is CASSQDRGPEAFF. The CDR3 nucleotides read TGCGCCAGCAGCCAAGACAGGGGGCCTGAAGCTTTCTTT.

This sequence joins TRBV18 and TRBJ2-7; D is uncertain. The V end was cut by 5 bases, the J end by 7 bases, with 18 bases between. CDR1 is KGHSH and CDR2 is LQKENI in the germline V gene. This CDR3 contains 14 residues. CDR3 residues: CASSSGTRIGEQYF. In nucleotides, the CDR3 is TGTGCCAGCTCATCCGGTACCCGTATCGGGGAGCAGTACTTC.

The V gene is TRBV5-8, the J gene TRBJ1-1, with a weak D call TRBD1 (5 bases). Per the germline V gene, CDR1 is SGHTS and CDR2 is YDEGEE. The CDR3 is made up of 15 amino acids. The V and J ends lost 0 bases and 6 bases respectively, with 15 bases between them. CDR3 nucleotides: TGTGCCAGCAGCTTGGTTGGCAGGGCCGGCGCTGAAGCTTTCTTT. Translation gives CASSLVGRAGAEAFF.

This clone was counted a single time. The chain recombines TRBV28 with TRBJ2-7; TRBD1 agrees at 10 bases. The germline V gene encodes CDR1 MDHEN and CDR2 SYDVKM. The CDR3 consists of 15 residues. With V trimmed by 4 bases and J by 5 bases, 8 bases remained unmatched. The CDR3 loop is CASSSTGTGVNEQYF. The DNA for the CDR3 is TGTGCCAGCAGTTCAACCGGGACAGGGGTGAACGAGCAGTACTTC.

In nucleotides, the CDR3 is TGTGCCAGCTCACCTCTCACAGGGGCCGACTATGGCTACACCTTC. Amino acid sequence: CASSPLTGADYGYTF. The chain employs TRBV18 and TRBJ1-2, with 7 bases matching TRBD1. Germline CDR1 reads KGHSH; CDR2 reads LQKENI. J was trimmed by 3 bases and V by 3 bases; bases with no gene match: 7. The CDR3 covers 15 residues.